What follows are 18 T cell receptor beta chains derived from one specimen sequenced in a study of chemoradiotherapy in HPV16-positive cancers. The repertoire was sequenced with immunoSEQ multiplex PCR; TCRdb's copy has only in-frame clones and lacks some. The table records roughly 4,000 clones, around 73% of them present only once. Sequences were derived from tumor tissue, sampled from a patient who underwent chemoradiotherapy. The source of these receptors is a human donor with HPV-associated anogenital cancer.

In its sample, this clone is large (0.1 to 1%). The V call is TRBV7-2, the J call TRBJ2-2; the match to TRBD2 covers 8 bases. V was pared by 4 bases and J by 8 bases, with 9 bases of the junction left unmatched. The CDR3 loop spans 15 amino acids. Looked up from germline, CDR1 is SGHTA and CDR2 is FQGNSA. CDR3 region: CASSSGGAGRGELFF. CDR3 sequence (DNA): TGTGCCAGCAGCTCCGGGGGGGCCGGGAGGGGGGAGCTGTTTTTT.

The chain carries TRBV5-1 and TRBJ1-1; possibly TRBD1 for D (5 bases). The germline V and J ends were trimmed by 3 bases and 4 bases, with 19 bases remaining between them. The CDR3 extends over 16 amino acids. Germline V CDR1 and CDR2: SGHRS, YFSETQ. For the CDR3, the DNA is TGCGCCAGCAGCTCCCTACTCCAGGGTTCGAGCACTGAAGCTTTCTTT. It specifies CASSSLLQGSSTEAFF.

Only a few counts were recorded for this clone. V usage is TRBV27 and J usage is TRBJ2-7; D not resolved. This CDR3 comprises 14 residues. Germline assignment: CDR1 MNHEY and CDR2 SMNVEV (reference sequence). V was clipped by 0 bases and J by 1 base, with 7 bases between them. The CDR3 loop reads CASSLSEISYEQYF. As DNA, the CDR3 is TGTGCCAGCAGTTTATCGGAGATATCCTACGAGCAGTACTTC.

The chain recombines TRBV4-2 with TRBJ1-2, with a weak D call TRBD1 (5 bases). Trimming left V 4 bases short and J 1 base short, with 19 bases between. The CDR3 is 17 amino acids. From germline, CDR1 is LGHNA and CDR2 YNFKEQ. This chain's CDR3 is CASSPNRGQGSNYGYTF. CDR3 in DNA: TGTGCCAGCAGCCCCAATAGAGGGCAGGGTAGTAACTATGGCTACACCTTC.

There are a few counts of this clone. The chain uses TRBV2 and TRBJ1-1; no definite D call. Germline loops: CDR1 SNHLY, CDR2 FYNNEI. The CDR3 has 13 amino acids. V was pared by 1 base and J by 11 bases, with 14 bases between. The CDR3, as DNA: TGTGCCAGCAGTGAAGGGAGGGAGGGCGGGGCTTTCTTT. It translates to CASSEGREGGAFF.

The chain carries TRBV29-1 and TRBJ1-1, with D unresolved. Per germline, CDR1 SQVTM and CDR2 ANQGSEA. The V end was cut by 1 base, the J end by 1 base, with 16 bases between. CDR3 length equals 16 residues. The CDR3 loop is CSVEALPQIRNTEAFF. The CDR3 bases are TGCAGCGTTGAAGCCTTACCACAGATACGGAACACTGAAGCTTTCTTT.

This clone is large. The CDR3 DNA follows: TGTGCCAGCAGCCAGGGGGGGTATGAGCAGTTCTTC. Amino acids: CASSQGGYEQFF. V usage is TRBV4-2 and J usage is TRBJ2-1; TRBD2 matches 7 bases. With V trimmed by 3 bases and J by 8 bases, 1 base remained unmatched. CDR1 is LGHNA and CDR2 is YNFKEQ in the germline V gene. The CDR3 consists of 12 residues.

The CDR3 DNA reads TGTGCCAGCAGTTTATCGTCCAGGGGAAGCACTGAAGCTTTCTTT. It yields the protein CASSLSSRGSTEAFF. The chain couples TRBV28 to TRBJ1-1; TRBD1 might be the D (6 bases). The CDR3 has 15 amino acids. The germline CDR1 and CDR2 sequences are MDHEN and SYDVKM. Trimming left V 1 base short and J 4 bases short, with 13 bases between.

The gene calls are TRBV9 and TRBJ2-3, with D tentatively TRBD2 (6 bases). The CDR3 has 16 amino acids. V was cut by 0 bases and J by 0 bases, with 11 bases left in between. Germline V gives CDR1 SGDLS, CDR2 YYNGEE. CDR3 loop: CASSVDVGTSTDTQYF. The CDR3 bases are TGTGCCAGCAGCGTAGATGTAGGGACTAGCACAGATACGCAGTATTTT. Based on the CDR3 plus reference TRBV9 and TRBJ2-3, the full variable domain is DSGVTQTPKHLITATGQRVTLRCSPRSGDLSVYWYQQSLDQGLQFLIQYYNGEERAKGNILERFSAQQFPDLHSELNLSSLELGDSALYFCASSVDVGTSTDTQYFGPGTRLTVL.

This rearrangement joins TRBV19 to TRBJ1-3; 8 bases agree with TRBD1. Germline V gene lookup returns CDR1 LNHDA and CDR2 SQIVND (reference sequence). V shed 5 bases and J 7 bases; nucleotides not matched to a gene: 13. This CDR3 is 16 amino acids long. The CDR3: CASSPDRASIVNTIYF. The CDR3 coding sequence is TGTGCCAGTAGTCCGGACAGGGCCTCAATTGTGAACACCATATATTTT. The entire variable domain, with the rest obtained from reference TRBV19 and TRBJ1-3, is as follows: DGGITQSPKYLFRKEGQNVTLSCEQNLNHDAMYWYRQDPGQGLRLIYYSQIVNDFQKGDIAEGYSVSREKKESFPLTVTSAQKNPTAFYLCASSPDRASIVNTIYFGEGSWLTVV.

The chain employs TRBV5-1 and TRBJ2-1; 12 bases line up with TRBD2. J gave up 9 bases and V 4 bases, and 8 bases lay outside the gene matches. Germline CDR1 is SGHRS and CDR2 is YFSETQ. The CDR3 extends over 15 amino acids. Here the CDR3 reads CASSLRLAGVLEQFF. The CDR3 DNA reads TGCGCCAGCAGCCTTAGACTAGCGGGAGTTCTTGAGCAGTTCTTC.

The chain carries TRBV6-5 and TRBJ2-1, with 7 bases identical to TRBD2. Germline CDR1 is MNHEY and CDR2 is SVGAGI. V lost 5 bases, J lost 0 bases, and 4 bases stayed unmatched. This CDR3 spans 15 amino acids. CDR3 DNA: TGTGCCAGCAGTGCCGGGGGGAGCTCCTACAATGAGCAGTTCTTC. Protein product: CASSAGGSSYNEQFF.

This chain uses TRBV5-5 with TRBJ1-1; D is unclear. The CDR3 runs to 12 residues. With 1 base removed from V and 4 bases from J, the gap between germline ends came to 5 bases. Germline V gene sequence: CDR1 SGHKS, CDR2 YYEKEE (reference sequence). The CDR3 DNA reads as TGTGCCAGCAGCTTGAAGGGCACTGAAGCTTTCTTT. Protein sequence: CASSLKGTEAFF. Drawing the rest from reference TRBV5-5 and TRBJ1-1, the complete variable domain is DAGVTQSPTHLIKTRGQQVTLRCSPISGHKSVSWYQQVLGQGPQFIFQYYEKEERGRGNFPDRFSARQFPNYSSELNVNALLLGDSALYLCASSLKGTEAFFGQGTRLTVV.

This chain connects TRBV19 to TRBJ1-1; D call uncertain. Trimming stripped 4 bases from V and 0 bases from J, with 21 bases between. CDR1 and CDR2 from the germline V gene are LNHDA and SQIVND (reference sequence). The CDR3 runs to 18 residues. CDR3 in amino acids: CASSKRLRQNHMNTEAFF. CDR3 DNA sequence: TGTGCCAGTAGTAAGCGGCTTAGGCAGAACCACATGAACACTGAAGCTTTCTTT.

V usage is TRBV6-4 and J usage is TRBJ1-2; a possible D gene is TRBD1 (6 bases). The V gene's germline CDR1 is MRHNA and CDR2 SNTAGT. The CDR3 totals 14 residues. The V end lost 7 bases, the J end lost 4 bases, and 16 bases lay between the germline ends. The CDR3 here is CASTPEGGSYGYTF. The CDR3 DNA follows: TGTGCCAGCACCCCCGAGGGGGGCAGCTATGGCTACACCTTC.

CDR3 DNA sequence: TGTGCCAGCAGCCAAGATCTGAGCGGCACATACAATGAGCAGTTCTTC. Residues: CASSQDLSGTYNEQFF. The chain employs TRBV4-2 and TRBJ2-1; perhaps TRBD2 as D (5 bases). Trimming stripped 0 bases from V and 4 bases from J, with 13 bases between. This CDR3 region has 16 residues. The germline V gene encodes CDR1 LGHNA and CDR2 YNFKEQ.

The chain joins TRBV30 to TRBJ2-2; D is uncertain. The germline CDR1 and CDR2 sequences are GTSNPN and SVGIG (reference sequence). The CDR3 contains 13 residues. Trimming left V 2 bases short and J 8 bases short, with 12 bases between. The DNA of the CDR3 is TGTGCCTGGAGTATCAATTCAGTGGGGGAGCTGTTTTTT. As protein: CAWSINSVGELFF.

The genes are TRBV2 and TRBJ2-2; D gene unclear. V was shortened by 5 bases and J by 5 bases, with 6 bases between the two germline ends. The germline V gene has CDR1 SNHLY and CDR2 FYNNEI. The CDR3 totals 12 residues. CDR3 coding DNA: TGTGCCAGCAGTAAGAGAACCGGGGAGCTGTTTTTT. It is translated as CASSKRTGELFF.